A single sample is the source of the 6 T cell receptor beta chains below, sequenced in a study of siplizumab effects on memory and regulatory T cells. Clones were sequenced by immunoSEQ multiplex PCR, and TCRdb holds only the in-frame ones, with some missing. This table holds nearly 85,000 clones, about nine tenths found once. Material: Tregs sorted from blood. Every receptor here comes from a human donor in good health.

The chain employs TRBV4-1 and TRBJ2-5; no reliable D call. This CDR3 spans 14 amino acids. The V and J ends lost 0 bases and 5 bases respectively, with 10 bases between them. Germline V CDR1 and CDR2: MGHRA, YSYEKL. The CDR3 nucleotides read TGCGCCAGCAGCCAAGAAACCGCCTGGGAGACCCAGTACTTC. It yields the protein CASSQETAWETQYF.

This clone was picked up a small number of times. The CDR3 coding sequence is TGCGCCAGCAGCCAAGAAAGGGGACTTGAAGCTTTCTTT. This codes for CASSQERGLEAFF. The chain is built from TRBV4-3 and TRBJ1-1; TRBD1 might be the D (5 bases). Trimming took off 0 bases at V and 7 bases at J, with 9 bases between the two ends. The germline V gene encodes CDR1 LGHNA and CDR2 YSLEER. CDR3 length: 13 residues.

CDR3 residues: CASSELEMHNSPLHF. DNA of the CDR3: TGTGCCAGCAGTGAACTGGAGATGCATAATTCACCCCTCCACTTT. The chain couples TRBV6-1 to TRBJ1-6; D is unclear. There are 15 residues in the CDR3. The V gene's germline CDR1 is MNHNS and CDR2 SASEGT. The germline V and J ends were trimmed by 2 bases and 5 bases, with 10 bases remaining between them.

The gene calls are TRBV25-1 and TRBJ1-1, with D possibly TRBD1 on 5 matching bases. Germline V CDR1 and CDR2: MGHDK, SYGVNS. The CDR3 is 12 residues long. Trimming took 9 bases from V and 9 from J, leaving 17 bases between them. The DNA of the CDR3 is TGTGCCAGGCTCTACAGGTCGGAAAAAGCTTTCTTT. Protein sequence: CARLYRSEKAFF.

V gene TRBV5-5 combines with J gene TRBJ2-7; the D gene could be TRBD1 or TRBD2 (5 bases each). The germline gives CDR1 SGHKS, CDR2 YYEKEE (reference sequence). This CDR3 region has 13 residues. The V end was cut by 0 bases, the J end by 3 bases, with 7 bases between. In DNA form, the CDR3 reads TGTGCCAGCAGCTTGGGGGGGAACTACGAGCAGTACTTC. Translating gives CASSLGGNYEQYF.

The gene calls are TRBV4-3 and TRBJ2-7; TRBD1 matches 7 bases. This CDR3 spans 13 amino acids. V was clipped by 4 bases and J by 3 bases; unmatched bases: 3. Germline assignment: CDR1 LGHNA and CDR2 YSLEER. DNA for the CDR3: TGCGCCAGCAGCCGGGACAGAGACTACGAGCAGTACTTC. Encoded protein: CASSRDRDYEQYF.